This T cell receptor beta chain was captured in a study of tissue T cells after allogeneic stem cell transplantation. Findings of the study overall: Only a limited share of tissue TCRs appeared in blood or spleen. Few T cell clones were shared across patients, but motif clusters showed tissue-specific shared signatures. Anatomically similar tissues had similar TCR repertoires within each patient.

The CDR3 contains 14 residues. Trimming removed 2 bases at V and 0 bases at J, with 6 bases between. CDR1 is KGHPV, CDR2 FQNQEV, per germline (reference sequence). Time point given: mouse harvest day 14 after allogeneic transplant. Mouse grafts combined 10^7 T-cell-depleted bone marrow cells with 10^6 splenic CD5+ T cells. Tissues came from B6→BALB/c major-mismatch GVHD mice at day 7 or 14. Repertoires were generated with immunoSEQ multiplex PCR, while TCRdb's copy carries only in-frame clones and drops some. The sample holds roughly 2,000 clones, around 50% seen once. Concerning this clone: Its antigen is undetermined. Any gene name here is a mouse gene name. The read gets to within 1 residue of the CDR3 end, and the germline J gene fills in the rest.

The sequenced sample consisted of gut tissue. The origin of this receptor is a female BALB/c mouse given C57BL/6 T cells with graft-versus-host disease after an allogeneic hematopoietic cell transplant. The rearrangement joins TRBV26 to TRBJ2-3; D is unclear. The CDR3 reads CASSLQSSAETLYF. CDR3 DNA (partial): TGTGCCAGCAGTCTGCAGTCTAGTGCAGAAACGCTGTAT. Together with reference TRBV26 and TRBJ2-3, the CDR3 gives the full variable domain: NSKVIQTPRYLVKGQGQKAKMRCIPEKGHPVVFWYQQNKNNEFKFLINFQNQEVLQQIDMTEKRFSAECPSNSPCSLEIQSSEAGDSALYLCASSLQSSAETLYFGSGTRLTVL.